The following is a T cell receptor (beta chain) sequence with its context. This clone was counted between two and nine times. Its binding antigen is unknown. Per-base quality was not reported, and no clone a single base away is much larger than it. This sample stems from a study of beta chain features in type 1 diabetes (dated by TCRdb to the late 2010s). As for the study more broadly: No differences in mean age, gender distribution, total cell number or subset yield were found between patients and healthy donors. A total of about 110,000,000 sorted cells were examined across all samples, and a strong correlation was observed between cell number per subset and RNA yield. The study compared TCRB repertoires of sorted circulating CD4+ T cell subsets between recently diagnosed type 1 diabetes patients and matched healthy donors. Whereas all 30 or so donors provided naive and central memory subsets, regulatory and stem cell-like memory subsets were isolated from just 8 patients and roughly eight healthy donors. The full study reports these points: Only small numbers of individuals were included in the HLA sub-analyses, which left unresolved whether HLA type had any influence on TCRB rearrangement. Fewer insertions and more nucleotide deletions at VDJ recombination sites were observed in patients with type 1 diabetes, implying thymic rearrangement abnormalities. Naive, central memory and regulatory TCRB repertoires appeared more similar among patients than among healthy donors. Because cDNA rather than genomic DNA was sequenced, highly expressing activated cells could have been over-represented, although no difference in activation and CD3 levels was found between groups. PCR might favor shorter templates, but patient and control samples were amplified and corrected together, so any skew would affect both groups equally. In all four CD4+ subsets, TCRB CDR3 length was moderately but significantly shorter in type 1 diabetes patients.

The entire isolated RNA was reverse transcribed using the High Capacity cDNA Reverse Transcription Kit, and thus expressed TCRB transcripts were sequenced. Deep immunoSEQ sequencing was performed on naive, central memory and regulatory T cell samples, with an average of around 3.5 million total reads per sample. Sorted cells were lysed in RLT buffer and RNA was extracted with DNase-treated RNeasy Micro or Mini kits, depending on cell number. To prevent cross-contamination, each cell subset was processed individually, whereas patient and healthy donor samples were processed jointly. TCRB sequences were amplified from cDNA with the immunoSEQ multiplex PCR, producing 87-bp fragments spanning the CDR3 region. Amplicons were sequenced on the Illumina HiSeq platform. In the authors' own workflow: PCR bias was computationally corrected using synthetic template baselines, reads within Hamming distance 2 were collapsed, and singletons that could not be merged were discarded. Reads were aligned against IMGT so that V, D and J genes, CDR3 length and insertions or deletions at six rearrangement sites could be assigned. Within each subset, clonotype counts were normalized to sorted cell number, after which true diversity and Gini coefficients were computed with the tcR R package. Repertoire sharing was quantified using the overlap coefficient calculated on TCRB nucleotide sequences. Out-of-frame TCRB sequences from naive cells were analyzed as a proxy for the pre-selection repertoire. TCRdb mirrors the immuneACCESS table, restricted to in-frame sequences. Some clones are absent from its copies; in checked studies, under half trace to an unresolved V gene, and the reason for the others is unknown. Clonal size and the V and J genes are those of that table, whereas D and trimming came from the DNA. The sample records 400,000 to 550,000 clones, around 10% of which are singletons. Jointly, the top ten make up 0.046% of the sample.

Each donor gave one peripheral blood draw, averaging about 120 mL, which was collected into heparinised tubes. Naive, central memory, regulatory and stem cell-like memory CD4+ T cells were sorted on a BD FACSAria II using a panel including CD45RO, CCR7, CD25, CD127, CD95 and CD27. All sorted populations exceeded 95% purity. PBMCs were isolated immediately by Lymphoprep density gradient centrifugation and stained directly without culture. So that batch effects would be minimized, each experiment stained and sorted samples in pairs, pairing one healthy donor with one patient. Unmatched junction bases come to 6, with V trimmed by 3 bases and J by 4 bases. CDR3 length: 15 amino acids, cysteine to phenylalanine. This entry keeps only the CDR3 DNA: 45 bases, framed from base 1. From the germline V gene (reference sequence), CDR1 is SGHAT and CDR2 is FQDESV.

The sequence came from a woman in her late teens or twenties in good health. The chain is made from TRBV11-1 and TRBJ2-1; 7 central bases correspond to TRBD1. Sequences were obtained from naive CD4+ T cells from blood. According to the study, the label for this sample's cell subset or site signals: true naive CD4+ T cells. The CDR3 amino acid sequence is: CASSFEQGTYNEQFF. The DNA sequence is given as TGTGCCAGCAGCTTTGAACAGGGGACATACAATGAGCAGTTCTTC.